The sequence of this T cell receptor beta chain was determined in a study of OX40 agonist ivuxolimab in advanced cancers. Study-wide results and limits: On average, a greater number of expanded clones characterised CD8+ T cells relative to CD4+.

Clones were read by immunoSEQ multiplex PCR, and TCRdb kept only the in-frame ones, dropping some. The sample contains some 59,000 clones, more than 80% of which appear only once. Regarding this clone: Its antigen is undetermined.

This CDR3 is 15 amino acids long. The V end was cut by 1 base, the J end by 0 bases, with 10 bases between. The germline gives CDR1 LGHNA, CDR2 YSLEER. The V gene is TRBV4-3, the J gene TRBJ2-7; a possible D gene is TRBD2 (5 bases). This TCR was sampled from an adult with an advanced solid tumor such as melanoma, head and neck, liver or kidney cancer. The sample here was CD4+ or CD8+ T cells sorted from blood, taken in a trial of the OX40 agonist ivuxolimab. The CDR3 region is CASSQGAGLSYEQYF. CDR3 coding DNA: TGCGCCAGCAGCCAAGGTGCCGGACTCTCCTACGAGCAGTACTTC.